Following are 19 T cell receptor beta chains from one sample sequenced in a study of memory CD8 T cells in hepatitis C reinfection. TCRdb's copy holds only in-frame clones and misses some; the assay was immunoSEQ multiplex PCR. Here the sample spans tens of thousands of clones, around 87% being singletons. The sample's time point: peak reinfection, 3 to 8 weeks after reinfection detection. No in vitro expansion preceded TCR sequencing of the sorted cells. Sequencing was done on a sample of naive CD8+ T cells sorted from blood. The receptors were gathered from a man between 18 and 35 years old with hepatitis C virus infection.

The chain is built from TRBV7-9 and TRBJ2-3, with a possible D match to TRBD2 (6 bases). Trimming shortened V by 1 base and J by 0 bases, and 14 bases separated the two germline ends. The CDR3 is 17 residues long. Looked up from germline, CDR1 is SEHNR and CDR2 is FQNEAQ (reference sequence). The CDR3 bases are TGTGCCAGCAGCTTAGTGGCGGGGCTGGGGAGCACAGATACGCAGTATTTT. Translation gives CASSLVAGLGSTDTQYF.

The V gene is TRBV27, the J gene TRBJ2-2, with D unresolved. The CDR3 extends over 14 amino acids. Trimming removed 6 bases from V and 0 bases from J, with 8 bases in between. Germline V gene data show CDR1 as MNHEY and CDR2 as SMNVEV (reference sequence). Here the CDR3 reads CASRFATNTGELFF. CDR3 in DNA: TGTGCCAGCAGATTCGCGACGAACACCGGGGAGCTGTTTTTT.

In DNA, the CDR3 is TGTGCCAGTAAGCCCCTTGGGGGGGGACTAGCAGATACGCAGTATTTT. It specifies CASKPLGGGLADTQYF. The J gene is TRBJ2-3, the V gene TRBV27, with 8 bases that match TRBD2. Per the germline V gene, CDR1 is MNHEY and CDR2 is SMNVEV (reference sequence). The V gene end was trimmed by 9 bases and the J gene end by 4 bases; junction bases not matched to a gene: 15. There are 16 residues in the CDR3.

This clone has a single count. The rearrangement joins TRBV7-2 to TRBJ2-7; D perhaps matches TRBD2 (6 bases). The germline V and J ends were trimmed by 6 bases and 0 bases, with 15 bases remaining between them. CDR1 and CDR2 (germline): SGHTA, FQGNSA. This CDR3 is 15 amino acids long. Here the CDR3 reads CASRLSGSSSYEQYF. CDR3 DNA sequence: TGTGCCAGCAGACTTAGCGGATCCAGCTCCTACGAGCAGTACTTC.

The genes are TRBV5-1 and TRBJ2-3; 8 nucleotides match TRBD1. In germline, CDR1 is SGHRS, CDR2 YFSETQ. The CDR3 runs to 17 residues. Trimming at V came to 2 bases and at J to 1 base, leaving 9 bases not matched to a gene. CDR3 nucleotide sequence: TGCGCCAGCAGCTTTCAAGACACAGGGGGAGGCACAGATACGCAGTATTTT. Residues: CASSFQDTGGGTDTQYF.

This rearrangement joins TRBV7-6 to TRBJ2-7; D may be TRBD1 (5 bases). V gave up 1 base and J gave up 2 bases, with 15 bases separating them. Germline V CDR1 and CDR2: SGHVS, FNYEAQ. This CDR3 contains 16 residues. CDR3 in DNA: TGTGCCAGCAGCTTAGTTTTGCGAGGCAGGGCCTACGAGCAGTACTTC. Residues: CASSLVLRGRAYEQYF.

The chain uses TRBV2 and TRBJ2-5; 8 bases are shared with TRBD1. Matching the DNA end better, TRBJ2-7 makes the J call doubtful. The CDR3 runs to 12 residues. The germline CDR1 and CDR2 sequences are SNHLY and FYNNEI. This CDR3 reads CASRDRGGEQYF. In DNA, the CDR3 is TGTGCCAGCAGAGACAGGGGCGGCGAGCAGTACTTC.

This chain uses TRBV5-5 with TRBJ2-7; D is possibly TRBD1 (7 bases). The CDR3 runs 13 residues. In germline, CDR1 is SGHKS, CDR2 YYEKEE (reference sequence). The V and J ends lost 3 bases and 7 bases respectively, with 14 bases between them. The DNA of the CDR3 is TGTGCCAGCAGCTACGACAGGGCGGGGGAGCAGTACTTC. Translated: CASSYDRAGEQYF.

The chain recombines TRBV29-1 with TRBJ2-5, with TRBD1 matching 7 bases. Unmatched junction bases numbered 5, after V lost 7 bases and J lost 3 bases. The CDR3 contains 12 residues. Germline CDR1 reads SQVTM; CDR2 reads ANQGSEA. CDR3 region: CSDRTGEETQYF. The CDR3 region has the DNA TGCAGCGACCGGACAGGTGAAGAGACCCAGTACTTC.

DNA for the CDR3: TGTGCCAGCAGCTTAGGACAGGGCAATTCACCCCTCCACTTT. Amino acids: CASSLGQGNSPLHF. The rearrangement links TRBV5-4 to TRBJ1-6; the match to TRBD1 covers 8 bases. CDR3 length: 14 residues. Unmatched junction bases numbered 2, after V lost 2 bases and J lost 7 bases. Germline CDR1 and CDR2: SGHNT and YYREEE (reference sequence).

The chain has TRBV1 and TRBJ2-7; the table names TRBD1, a call not compared with the DNA. TRBV1 is assigned pseudogene status. This CDR3 spans 15 amino acids. The CDR3 DNA follows: TGCACCAGCACCTCGCTAAGGGACAGCTCCTACGAGCAGTACTTC. Protein: CTSTSLRDSSYEQYF.

This clone was observed a handful of times. The rearrangement links TRBV6-5 to TRBJ1-3; D unresolved. CDR1 is MNHEY, CDR2 SVGAGI, per germline. Trimming removed 10 bases from V and 0 bases from J, with 4 bases in between. The CDR3 has 11 amino acids. The CDR3 DNA reads as TGTGCCACCCTCTCTGGAAACACCATATATTTT. Its translation is CATLSGNTIYF.

V and J are TRBV9 and TRBJ1-1, with D perhaps matching TRBD1 (6 bases). The CDR3 covers 14 residues. Germline CDR1 reads SGDLS; CDR2 reads YYNGEE. V lost 4 bases, J lost 3 bases, and 13 bases lay in between. The DNA of the CDR3 is TGTGCCAGCAGCTCCGGGACACCGCACACTGAAGCTTTCTTT. This translates into CASSSGTPHTEAFF.

J is TRBJ2-6 and V is TRBV5-1, with TRBD1 identical over 10 bases. CDR1 is SGHRS, CDR2 YFSETQ, per germline. This CDR3 has 18 residues. J lost 0 bases, V lost 0 bases, and 3 bases had no gene match. DNA of the CDR3: TGCGCCAGCAGCTTGGAGGGACAGGGGTACTCTGGGGCCAACGTCCTGACTTTC. Its translation is CASSLEGQGYSGANVLTF.

The rearrangement links TRBV29-1 to TRBJ1-1, with D uncertain. Germline V gives CDR1 SQVTM, CDR2 ANQGSEA. The germline V and J ends were trimmed by 5 bases and 0 bases, with 10 bases remaining between them. This CDR3 comprises 13 residues. CDR3 DNA sequence: TGCAGCGTTTATGGGCAAATGAACACTGAAGCTTTCTTT. It codes for CSVYGQMNTEAFF.

V and J are TRBV7-2 and TRBJ1-2; 7 bases fit TRBD1. Trimming removed 5 bases from V and 4 bases from J; junction bases left unmatched: 19. Germline CDR1 is SGHTA and CDR2 is FQGNSA. The CDR3 is made up of 18 amino acids. The CDR3 coding sequence is TGTGCCAGCAGCCCATTGGGGACAGCAGGGGCTCTCGCCTATGGCTACACCTTC. Its protein is CASSPLGTAGALAYGYTF.

The V gene is TRBV7-8, the J gene TRBJ2-1; D remains ambiguous. This CDR3 has 13 amino acids. Germline assignment: CDR1 SGHVS and CDR2 FQNEAQ. V shed 1 base and J shed 8 bases, with 9 bases lying between them. This chain's CDR3 is CASSLELSHEQFF. CDR3 coding DNA: TGTGCCAGCAGCTTAGAACTTTCACATGAGCAGTTCTTC.

V is TRBV7-8 and J is TRBJ2-7; 11 nucleotides line up with TRBD2. The CDR3 extends over 14 amino acids. V shed 5 bases and J 3 bases; nucleotides not matched to a gene: 3. Germline values: CDR1 SGHVS, CDR2 FQNEAQ. The CDR3 here is CASSPGTSGYEQYF. The CDR3 nucleotides read TGTGCCAGCAGCCCTGGGACTAGCGGCTACGAGCAGTACTTC.

The chain is built from TRBV19 and TRBJ2-3; 7 bases map to TRBD2. The CDR3 runs 15 residues. Germline V gene sequence: CDR1 LNHDA, CDR2 SQIVND (reference sequence). V gave up 3 bases and J gave up 2 bases; unmatched junction bases: 5. This CDR3 is CASSIGGGITDTQYF. For the CDR3, the DNA is TGTGCCAGTAGTATCGGCGGGGGAATCACAGATACGCAGTATTTT.